A selection of T cell receptor beta chains follows, all from one sample in a study of CD8+ T cells in alopecia areata. Sequenced by immunoSEQ multiplex PCR; TCRdb stores in-frame clones only, minus some. This sample has under 150,000 clones, with roughly 56% found just once. The material was CD4+ T cells sorted from blood, obtained at week 24, from a patient treated with tofacitinib. These receptors were taken from a human donor with alopecia areata. Each CDR3 is given with its conserved first and last residue. The order of the fields is J gene, V gene, CDR3 protein.

TRBJ2-3 TRBV5-6 CASSRTSGGTDTQYF
TRBJ1-5 TRBV30 CAWSQPGWSNQPQHF
TRBJ2-7 TRBV30 CAWSGANEQYF
TRBJ2-2 TRBV30 CAWRAGLGGGELFF
TRBJ2-1 TRBV5-4 CASSPSASGGYEQFF
TRBJ1-2 TRBV7-2 CASSSRRSDYGYTF
TRBJ1-2 TRBV5-1 CASSSDFWGYTF
TRBJ2-5 TRBV7-2 CASSSSQETQYF
TRBJ1-1 TRBV18 CASSVGQGLNTEAFF
TRBJ2-1 TRBV18 CASSLSSGVYNEQFF
TRBJ2-7 TRBV5-1 CASSSGTQINEQYF
TRBJ2-3 TRBV29-1 CSVVVGGSTDTQYF
TRBJ1-6 TRBV5-1 CASSLDGPFDSPLHF
TRBJ1-1 TRBV29-1 CSTDRDGSTEAFF